This TCR beta chain was sequenced in a study of blood T cell repertoires in COVID-19. Study in general: Acute and convalescent COVID-19 samples came from the United States, Italy and Spain. T cells, B-cell-depleted T cells, or PBMCs provided the cDNA or gDNA that served as material.

Profiling relied on immunoSEQ multiplex PCR, and the TCRdb table lists in-frame clones only, not all of them. The sample holds 15,000 to 20,000 clones, approximately 90% seen once. This clone has a single count. The trim removed 3 bases at V and 1 base at J, leaving 5 bases unmatched. The germline V gene has CDR1 SGHRS and CDR2 YFSETQ. This CDR3 is built from 15 residues. The sample comprised peripheral blood. The origin of this receptor is a man aged 55 to 70 with active COVID-19. The rearrangement uses TRBV5-1 and TRBJ1-1; TRBD1 matches at 8 bases. The CDR3: CASSSWTGPNTEAFF. The CDR3 DNA sequence: TGCGCCAGCAGCTCTTGGACAGGGCCGAACACTGAAGCTTTCTTT.